This entry features one TCR beta chain sequence. The CDR3 extends over 16 amino acids. The germline gives CDR1 SGHRS, CDR2 YFSETQ. V was trimmed by 4 bases and J by 5 bases, leaving 22 bases between them. This specimen comes from a study of blood T cell repertoires in COVID-19. Here immunoSEQ multiplex PCR was the method, and the copy in TCRdb shows in-frame clones only, minus some. The repertoire holds tens of thousands of clones, 84% seen once, with around 35% in the top ten. Sequenced material: peripheral blood. This TCR derives from a man between 65 and 85 years old with acute or convalescent COVID-19. The V and J genes are TRBV5-1 and TRBJ2-7, with a weak D call TRBD2 (6 bases). CDR3 residues: CASSVTGGDLGNEQYF. CDR3 nucleotides: TGCGCCAGCAGCGTCACCGGAGGGGACCTAGGAAACGAGCAGTACTTC.